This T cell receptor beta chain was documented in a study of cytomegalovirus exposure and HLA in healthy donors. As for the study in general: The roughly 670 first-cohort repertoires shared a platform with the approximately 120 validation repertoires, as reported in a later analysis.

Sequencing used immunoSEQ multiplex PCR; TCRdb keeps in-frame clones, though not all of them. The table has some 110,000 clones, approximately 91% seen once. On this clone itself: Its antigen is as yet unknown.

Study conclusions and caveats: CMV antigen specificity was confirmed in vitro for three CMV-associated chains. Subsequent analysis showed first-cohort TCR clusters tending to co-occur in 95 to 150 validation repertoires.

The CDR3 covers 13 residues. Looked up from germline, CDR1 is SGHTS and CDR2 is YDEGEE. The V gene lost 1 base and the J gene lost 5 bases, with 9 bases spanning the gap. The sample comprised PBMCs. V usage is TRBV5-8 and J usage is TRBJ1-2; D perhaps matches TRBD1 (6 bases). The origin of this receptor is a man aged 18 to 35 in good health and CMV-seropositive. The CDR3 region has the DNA TGTGCCAGCAGCTTGCAGGGGCCGTATGGCTACACCTTC. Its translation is CASSLQGPYGYTF.